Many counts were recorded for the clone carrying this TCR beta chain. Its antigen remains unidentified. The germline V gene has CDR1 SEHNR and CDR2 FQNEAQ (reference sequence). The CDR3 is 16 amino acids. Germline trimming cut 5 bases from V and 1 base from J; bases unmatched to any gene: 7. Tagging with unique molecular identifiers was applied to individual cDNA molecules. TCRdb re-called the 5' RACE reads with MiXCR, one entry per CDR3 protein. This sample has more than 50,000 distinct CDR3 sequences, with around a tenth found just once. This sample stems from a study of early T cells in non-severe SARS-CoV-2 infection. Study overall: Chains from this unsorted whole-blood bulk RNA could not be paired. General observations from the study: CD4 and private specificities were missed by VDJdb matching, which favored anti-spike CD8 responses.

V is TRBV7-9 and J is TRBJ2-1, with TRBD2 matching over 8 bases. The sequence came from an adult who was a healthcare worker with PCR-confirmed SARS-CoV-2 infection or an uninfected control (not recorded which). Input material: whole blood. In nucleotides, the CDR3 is TGTGCCAGCAGCCCCCCAGCGGGAGCGTCCTACAATGAGCAGTTCTTC. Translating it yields CASSPPAGASYNEQFF. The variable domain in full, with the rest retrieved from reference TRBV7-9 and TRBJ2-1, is DTGVSQNPRHKITKRGQNVTFRCDPISEHNRLYWYRQTLGQGPEFLTYFQNEAQLEKSRLLSDRFSAERPKGSFSTLEIQRTEQGDSAMYLCASSPPAGASYNEQFFGPGTRLTVL.